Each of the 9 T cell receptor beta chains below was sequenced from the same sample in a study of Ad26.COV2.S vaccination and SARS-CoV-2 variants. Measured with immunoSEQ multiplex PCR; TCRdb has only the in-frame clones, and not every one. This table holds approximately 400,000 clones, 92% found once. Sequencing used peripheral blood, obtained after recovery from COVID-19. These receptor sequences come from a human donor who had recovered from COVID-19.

The CDR3 loop is CASSPTGHNSPLHF. The CDR3 DNA follows: TGTGCCAGCAGCCCGACAGGGCATAATTCACCCCTCCACTTT. The chain joins TRBV14 to TRBJ1-6; 7 bases line up with TRBD1. Germline V gene sequence: CDR1 SGHDN, CDR2 FVKESK. V lost 4 bases to trimming and J lost 5 bases; unmatched junction nucleotides: 2. This CDR3 has 14 residues. Supplemented by reference TRBV14 and TRBJ1-6, the full variable domain reads EAGVTQFPSHSVIEKGQTVTLRCDPISGHDNLYWYRRVMGKEIKFLLHFVKESKQDESGMPNNRFLAERTGGTYSTLKVQPAELEDSGVYFCASSPTGHNSPLHFGNGTRLTVT.

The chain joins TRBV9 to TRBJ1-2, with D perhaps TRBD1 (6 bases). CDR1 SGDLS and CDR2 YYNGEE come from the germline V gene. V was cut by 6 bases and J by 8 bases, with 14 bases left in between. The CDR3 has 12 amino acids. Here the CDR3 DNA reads TGTGCCAGCACCTCTGGGGGGCCAGGCTACACCTTC. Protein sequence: CASTSGGPGYTF.

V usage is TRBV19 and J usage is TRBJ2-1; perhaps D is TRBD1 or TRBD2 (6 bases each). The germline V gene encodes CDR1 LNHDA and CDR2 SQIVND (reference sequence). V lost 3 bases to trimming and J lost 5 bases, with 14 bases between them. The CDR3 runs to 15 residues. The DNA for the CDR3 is TGTGCCAGTAGTATGATCCGGGGGCTAGACAATGAGCAGTTCTTC. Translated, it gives CASSMIRGLDNEQFF. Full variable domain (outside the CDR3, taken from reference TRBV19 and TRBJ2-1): DGGITQSPKYLFRKEGQNVTLSCEQNLNHDAMYWYRQDPGQGLRLIYYSQIVNDFQKGDIAEGYSVSREKKESFPLTVTSAQKNPTAFYLCASSMIRGLDNEQFFGPGTRLTVL.

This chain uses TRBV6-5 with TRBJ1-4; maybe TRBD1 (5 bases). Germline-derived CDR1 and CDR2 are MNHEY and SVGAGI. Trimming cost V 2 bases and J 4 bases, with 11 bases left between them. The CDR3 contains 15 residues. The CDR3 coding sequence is TGTGCCAGCAGTTACAACGGGGGAAGTAATGAAAAACTGTTTTTT. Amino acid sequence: CASSYNGGSNEKLFF.

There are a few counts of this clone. CDR3 bases: TGTGCCAGCAGTTCTAGTGGCACTGAAGCTTTCTTT. This encodes CASSSSGTEAFF. The chain recombines TRBV27 with TRBJ1-1; D remains unclear. The germline V and J ends were trimmed by 4 bases and 4 bases, with 7 bases remaining between them. Germline CDR1 is MNHEY and CDR2 is SMNVEV (reference sequence). The CDR3 runs 12 residues.

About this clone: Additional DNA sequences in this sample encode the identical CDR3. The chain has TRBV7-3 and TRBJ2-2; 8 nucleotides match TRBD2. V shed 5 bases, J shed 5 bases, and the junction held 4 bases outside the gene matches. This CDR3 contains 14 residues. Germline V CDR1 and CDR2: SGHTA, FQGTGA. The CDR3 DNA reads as TGTGCCAGCAGCCCCGGGGGGGCGACCGGGGAGCTGTTTTTT. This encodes CASSPGGATGELFF.

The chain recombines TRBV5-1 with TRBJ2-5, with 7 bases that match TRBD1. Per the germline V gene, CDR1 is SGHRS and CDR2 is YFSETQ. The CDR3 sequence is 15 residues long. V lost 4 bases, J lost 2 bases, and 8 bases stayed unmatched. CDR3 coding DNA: TGCGCCAGCAGCCCGAATGACAGGGATCAAGAGACCCAGTACTTC. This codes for CASSPNDRDQETQYF.

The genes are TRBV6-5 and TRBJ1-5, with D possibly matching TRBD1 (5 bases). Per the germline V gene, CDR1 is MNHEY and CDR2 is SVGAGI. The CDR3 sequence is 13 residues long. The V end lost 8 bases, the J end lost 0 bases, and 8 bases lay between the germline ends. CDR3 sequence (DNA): TGTGCCAGCCGGGACCTTAGCAATCAGCCCCAGCATTTT. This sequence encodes CASRDLSNQPQHF.

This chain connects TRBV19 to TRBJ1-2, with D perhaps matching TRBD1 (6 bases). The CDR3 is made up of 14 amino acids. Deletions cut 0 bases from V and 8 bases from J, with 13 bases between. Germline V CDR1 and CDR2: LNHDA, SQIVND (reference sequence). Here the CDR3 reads CASSIDGRGYGYTF. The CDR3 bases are TGTGCCAGTAGTATAGACGGCAGGGGCTACGGCTACACCTTC.